This T cell receptor beta chain came from a study of cytomegalovirus exposure and HLA in healthy donors. Background on the study: Researchers previously reported finding 117 million unique TCR beta sequences from 150 million to 200 million T cells.

With respect to this clone: Its antigen remains unknown.

Notes on the study in general: Later work found that TCR association rates differed between HLA loci; DRB1 had the most and HLA-C the fewest. Investigators reported 150 to 200 TCR beta chains as tied to cytomegalovirus. Clonal expansion, a later analysis showed, was greater in HLA-associated TCR beta chains than in equally common others.

Germline-derived CDR1 and CDR2 are SEHNR and FQNEAQ (reference sequence). V was cut by 5 bases and J by 8 bases, with 12 bases left in between. The CDR3 length is 13 residues. In the PCR, 60 Vbeta and 13 Jbeta primers were used. Only in-frame clones appear in the TCRdb table, and some are missing; sequencing was by immunoSEQ multiplex PCR. The sample shows 150,000 or so clones, over 70% of them seen only once. The sequenced sample was PBMCs. The rearrangement links TRBV7-9 to TRBJ1-4; no reliable D call. This TCR derives from a man younger than 40 in good health and CMV-seronegative. The CDR3 region is CASSQSGREKLFF. CDR3 DNA sequence: TGTGCCAGCAGCCAGTCGGGTCGGGAAAAACTGTTTTTT.